The text below deals with one T cell receptor (beta chain). The data are from a study of blood T cell repertoires in COVID-19. As for the study in general: The United States, Italy and Spain were the sources of the acute and convalescent COVID-19 samples.

Sequencing used immunoSEQ multiplex PCR; TCRdb keeps in-frame clones, though not all of them. This table holds more than 95,000 clones, roughly 85% found once. The source is a woman over 75 with acute or convalescent COVID-19. The sample was peripheral blood.

For the CDR3, the DNA is TGTGCCAGCAGCTTAGAAGTAGTTGGGTGGCTAGCGGGATACAATGAGCAGTTCTTC. Its translation is CASSLEVVGWLAGYNEQFF. The genes are TRBV11-2 and TRBJ2-1, with 9 bases that match TRBD2. This CDR3 is 19 amino acids long. Unmatched junction bases numbered 13, after V lost 0 bases and J lost 4 bases. Germline values: CDR1 SGHAT, CDR2 FQNNGV.